This is a list of T cell receptor beta chains from one sample in a study of shared clonotypes between healthy human individuals. Sequencing used immunoSEQ multiplex PCR; TCRdb keeps in-frame clones, though not all of them. This table has under 700,000 clones, 95% appearing once. Sequencing was performed on naive CD8+ T cells sorted from blood. These receptors were taken from a woman in her 30s in good health. CDR3s include the opening cysteine and the closing phenylalanine or tryptophan. The order of the fields is CDR3 DNA, CDR3 protein, clone size, J gene, D gene, V gene. A D gene is named only where the DNA matches it firmly. Clone size is given for some rows only: seen once, a few or many times, or a class if the clone is expanded.

cdr3_nt: TGTGCCAGCAGCGTACCGACTAGCGGGAGGGTCGAGACCCAGTACTTC; cdr3_aa: CASSVPTSGRVETQYF; clone_size: NA; j_call: TRBJ2-5; d_call: TRBD2; v_call: TRBV7-9
cdr3_nt: TGTGCCATCAGTGACCCCTCCCTGGGACAGGACGCGGGGGAGCAGTACTTC; cdr3_aa: CAISDPSLGQDAGEQYF; clone_size: NA; j_call: TRBJ2-7; d_call: TRBD1; v_call: TRBV10-3
cdr3_nt: TGTGCCAGCAGTGAATACCCGGGAAGCTCCTACGAGCAGTACTTC; cdr3_aa: CASSEYPGSSYEQYF; clone_size: NA; j_call: TRBJ2-7; d_call: NA; v_call: TRBV6-1
cdr3_nt: TGTGCCAGCAGCTACAAAGCGGGTCTCGGGAATTCACCCCTCCACTTT; cdr3_aa: CASSYKAGLGNSPLHF; clone_size: NA; j_call: TRBJ1-6; d_call: NA; v_call: TRBV28
cdr3_nt: TGTGCCAGTACAGGGGGCGGGCATCAGCCCCAGCATTTT; cdr3_aa: CASTGGGHQPQHF; clone_size: once; j_call: TRBJ1-5; d_call: TRBD1; v_call: TRBV19
cdr3_nt: TGTGCCAGCAGTTGGGACAGGGAGGCCTTCTCCTACGAGCAGTACTTC; cdr3_aa: CASSWDREAFSYEQYF; clone_size: NA; j_call: TRBJ2-7; d_call: TRBD1; v_call: TRBV5-6
cdr3_nt: TGTGCCAGCAGCTTAGGCCAGGGGGCAAAAGACGAGCAGTACTTC; cdr3_aa: CASSLGQGAKDEQYF; clone_size: NA; j_call: TRBJ2-7; d_call: TRBD1; v_call: TRBV7-9
cdr3_nt: TGTGCCAGCAGTCCCGGGACAGGGGGCAACTATGGCTACACCTTC; cdr3_aa: CASSPGTGGNYGYTF; clone_size: NA; j_call: TRBJ1-2; d_call: TRBD1; v_call: TRBV27
cdr3_nt: TGTGCCAGCAGCCTCCAACGGCGGGGACCAACTAATGAAAAACTGTTTTTT; cdr3_aa: CASSLQRRGPTNEKLFF; clone_size: NA; j_call: TRBJ1-4; d_call: NA; v_call: TRBV5-6
cdr3_nt: TGTGCCAGCAGTTTTCAGGTCAGGGCAGAGACCCAGTACTTC; cdr3_aa: CASSFQVRAETQYF; clone_size: NA; j_call: TRBJ2-5; d_call: NA; v_call: TRBV28
cdr3_nt: TGTGCCAGCAGTCTCTTAGCGGGGCTCGGAGTCTCCTACGAGCAGTACTTC; cdr3_aa: CASSLLAGLGVSYEQYF; clone_size: NA; j_call: TRBJ2-7; d_call: TRBD2; v_call: TRBV27
cdr3_nt: TGTGCCAGCAGCCTATCCGGGGGGCCCTCCTATGGCTACACCTTC; cdr3_aa: CASSLSGGPSYGYTF; clone_size: NA; j_call: TRBJ1-2; d_call: NA; v_call: TRBV5-4
cdr3_nt: TGTGCCACCAGCAGGCCGGGCAGTTACTACGAGCAGTACTTC; cdr3_aa: CATSRPGSYYEQYF; clone_size: NA; j_call: TRBJ2-7; d_call: NA; v_call: TRBV15
cdr3_nt: TGTGCCAGCAGCCAACGGGGAACTGAAGCTTTCTTT; cdr3_aa: CASSQRGTEAFF; clone_size: few; j_call: TRBJ1-1; d_call: NA; v_call: TRBV7-9
cdr3_nt: TGCAGCTCTGTTGAGGCAGGGGGTTCGCCGAACACTGAAGCTTTCTTT; cdr3_aa: CSSVEAGGSPNTEAFF; clone_size: NA; j_call: TRBJ1-1; d_call: TRBD1; v_call: TRBV29-1
cdr3_nt: TGTGCCAGCAGCCCGAACAGGGGGAAGAACACCGGGGAGCTGTTTTTT; cdr3_aa: CASSPNRGKNTGELFF; clone_size: NA; j_call: TRBJ2-2; d_call: TRBD1; v_call: TRBV28
cdr3_nt: TGTGCCAGCAGCACAACCCGAGGTTTCTCCTACAATGAGCAGTTCTTC; cdr3_aa: CASSTTRGFSYNEQFF; clone_size: once; j_call: TRBJ2-1; d_call: NA; v_call: TRBV28
cdr3_nt: TGTGCCAGCAGCTTGGCCGAGTGGTATGGCTACACCTTC; cdr3_aa: CASSLAEWYGYTF; clone_size: NA; j_call: TRBJ1-2; d_call: NA; v_call: TRBV5-6
cdr3_nt: TGTGCCAGCAGCTTATCTGGGGGCGGTGGCGAGCAGTACTTC; cdr3_aa: CASSLSGGGGEQYF; clone_size: NA; j_call: TRBJ2-7; d_call: NA; v_call: TRBV5-4
cdr3_nt: TGTGCCAGCAGTGAAGGAACTAGCCGCCAAGAGACCCAGTACTTC; cdr3_aa: CASSEGTSRQETQYF; clone_size: few; j_call: TRBJ2-5; d_call: NA; v_call: TRBV6-1
cdr3_nt: TGTGCCAGCAAGCTTGGAGGAGGGTATACCGGGGAGCTGTTTTTT; cdr3_aa: CASKLGGGYTGELFF; clone_size: NA; j_call: TRBJ2-2; d_call: NA; v_call: TRBV5-8
cdr3_nt: TGTGCCAGCAGCTTAGCCCTGGGCAGTTCCTACAATGAGCAGTTCTTC; cdr3_aa: CASSLALGSSYNEQFF; clone_size: NA; j_call: TRBJ2-1; d_call: NA; v_call: TRBV7-8
cdr3_nt: TGTGCCAGCAGCAATCCCCCGGGGGGCGCGGACACTGAAGCTTTCTTT; cdr3_aa: CASSNPPGGADTEAFF; clone_size: NA; j_call: TRBJ1-1; d_call: NA; v_call: TRBV5-4
cdr3_nt: TGTGCCAGCAGCTCTACTGGCGTTTACGAGCAGTACTTC; cdr3_aa: CASSSTGVYEQYF; clone_size: NA; j_call: TRBJ2-7; d_call: NA; v_call: TRBV5-4
cdr3_nt: TGTGCCAGCAGGGATCTCCAAAATGAAAACATTCAGTACTTC; cdr3_aa: CASRDLQNENIQYF; clone_size: once; j_call: TRBJ2-4; d_call: NA; v_call: TRBV28
cdr3_nt: TGTGCCAGCTCACCATTGGGGGCTACCTACGAGCAGTACTTC; cdr3_aa: CASSPLGATYEQYF; clone_size: NA; j_call: TRBJ2-7; d_call: NA; v_call: TRBV18
cdr3_nt: TGTGCCAGTCCGGGGACAGGGGGCATGTACGAGCAGTACTTC; cdr3_aa: CASPGTGGMYEQYF; clone_size: NA; j_call: TRBJ2-7; d_call: TRBD1; v_call: TRBV9
cdr3_nt: TGTGCCAGTAGTCCAGGGACTAGCCGAGGCGTTGTGGAGACCCAGTACTTC; cdr3_aa: CASSPGTSRGVVETQYF; clone_size: NA; j_call: TRBJ2-5; d_call: TRBD2; v_call: TRBV19
cdr3_nt: TGTGCCAGCAGGCCGTACACTGAAGCTTTCTTT; cdr3_aa: CASRPYTEAFF; clone_size: NA; j_call: TRBJ1-1; d_call: NA; v_call: TRBV7-9
cdr3_nt: TGTGCCAGCAGTGCTGGAGTTAGCGGGGCCCTCTCCTACGAGCAGTACTTC; cdr3_aa: CASSAGVSGALSYEQYF; clone_size: NA; j_call: TRBJ2-7; d_call: TRBD2; v_call: TRBV6-1
cdr3_nt: TGTGCCTGGAGAGGTCGGGGACGGGCTAATGAAAAACTGTTTTTT; cdr3_aa: CAWRGRGRANEKLFF; clone_size: NA; j_call: TRBJ1-4; d_call: NA; v_call: TRBV30
cdr3_nt: TGCAGCGGGACTGGGACGGCCAACACCATATATTTT; cdr3_aa: CSGTGTANTIYF; clone_size: NA; j_call: TRBJ1-3; d_call: NA; v_call: TRBV29-1
cdr3_nt: TGTGCCAGCAGTGAAGCGCCTGCACCTACAGGGGAGACCCAGTACTTC; cdr3_aa: CASSEAPAPTGETQYF; clone_size: NA; j_call: TRBJ2-5; d_call: NA; v_call: TRBV6-1
cdr3_nt: TGCGCCAGCAGTGAGAAGACTAGCGGGAGGACAGATACGCAGTATTTT; cdr3_aa: CASSEKTSGRTDTQYF; clone_size: once; j_call: TRBJ2-3; d_call: TRBD2; v_call: TRBV10-1
cdr3_nt: TGCGCCAGCAGCCCGCGACAGGCGTTGGGCACTGAAGCTTTCTTT; cdr3_aa: CASSPRQALGTEAFF; clone_size: NA; j_call: TRBJ1-1; d_call: NA; v_call: TRBV4-1
cdr3_nt: TGTGCCAGCAGTCTAGTGGGGCTCGACACAGATACGCAGTATTTT; cdr3_aa: CASSLVGLDTDTQYF; clone_size: once; j_call: TRBJ2-3; d_call: NA; v_call: TRBV6-5
cdr3_nt: TGTGCCAGCAGCTTGCCGCGGGAGCCAACCTACGAGCAGTACTTC; cdr3_aa: CASSLPREPTYEQYF; clone_size: NA; j_call: TRBJ2-7; d_call: TRBD2; v_call: TRBV5-5
cdr3_nt: TGCGCCAGCAGCCAAGATCCCGGGGGCTACGAGCAGTACTTC; cdr3_aa: CASSQDPGGYEQYF; clone_size: once; j_call: TRBJ2-7; d_call: NA; v_call: TRBV4-1
cdr3_nt: TGTGCCAGCAAGGCAGGGGGCTACAATGAGCAGTTCTTC; cdr3_aa: CASKAGGYNEQFF; clone_size: NA; j_call: TRBJ2-1; d_call: TRBD1; v_call: TRBV2
cdr3_nt: TGCAGCGCCGAAAACTCTACGCGCCATGAGCAGTTCTTC; cdr3_aa: CSAENSTRHEQFF; clone_size: NA; j_call: TRBJ2-1; d_call: NA; v_call: TRBV29-1
cdr3_nt: TGTGCTAGTGGTTTGGTAAAGGGGGAGGTGACTGAAGCTTTCTTT; cdr3_aa: CASGLVKGEVTEAFF; clone_size: NA; j_call: TRBJ1-1; d_call: NA; v_call: TRBV12-5
cdr3_nt: TGTGCCAGCAGCAAAGTAGAATCCGGAGACGAGCAGTACTTC; cdr3_aa: CASSKVESGDEQYF; clone_size: NA; j_call: TRBJ2-7; d_call: NA; v_call: TRBV21-1
cdr3_nt: TGTGCCTGGAGCACTAGCAGGAGTTACGAGCAGTACTTC; cdr3_aa: CAWSTSRSYEQYF; clone_size: once; j_call: TRBJ2-7; d_call: NA; v_call: TRBV30
cdr3_nt: TGTGCCAGCAGTTACGCGGGACAAGACTACGAGCAGTACTTC; cdr3_aa: CASSYAGQDYEQYF; clone_size: NA; j_call: TRBJ2-7; d_call: NA; v_call: TRBV6-6
cdr3_nt: TGTGCCAGCAGTTTAGGAGGGGATGAGCAGTTCTTC; cdr3_aa: CASSLGGDEQFF; clone_size: NA; j_call: TRBJ2-1; d_call: NA; v_call: TRBV27